These T cell receptor beta chains were read from a single sample in a study of T cell repertoires in cytomegalovirus infection. TCRdb fed the reads into MiXCR, producing one record per CDR3 protein. In the table there are 65,000 to 95,000 distinct CDR3 sequences, around 3.5% of which are singletons. What was sequenced was PBMCs. The receptors were gathered from a human donor in good health (CMV status not recorded). Some clones in this sample may be carry-over from other donors' samples. The CDR3 runs from the conserved cysteine through the conserved F or W. A D gene is named only where the DNA matches it firmly. Each size is once, few, many or a size class.

many	.	TRBV28	TRBJ2-1	TGTGCCAGCAGTTTGGGGGCAGACTACAATGAGCAGTTCTTC	CASSLGADYNEQFF
many	.	TRBV7-2	TRBJ2-3	TGTGCCAGCAGCTTAGATGGAGGTAGCTTGAATACGCAGTATTTT	CASSLDGGSLNTQYF
many	TRBD1	TRBV6-5	TRBJ1-1	TGTGCCAGCAACCTACACGGGACAGGTGCTAATCCGGCTTTCTTT	CASNLHGTGANPAFF
many	.	TRBV25-1	TRBJ1-4	TGTGCCAGCAGTGGCGGACAGCGGGAAAAACTGTTTTTT	CASSGGQREKLFF
many	TRBD1	TRBV6-2/TRBV6-3	TRBJ1-1	TGTGCCACCCGGGACAGCTCGGACCCTGAAGCTTTCTTT	CATRDSSDPEAFF
many	.	TRBV7-9	TRBJ1-3	TGTGCCAGCAGCTTATCACGCTCTGGAAACACCATATATTTT	CASSLSRSGNTIYF
many	.	TRBV28	TRBJ2-1	TGTGCCAGCAGCCACAGATTAACGCCCAATGAGCAGTTCTTC	CASSHRLTPNEQFF
many	TRBD2	TRBV6-4	TRBJ2-3	TGTGCCAACAGTGACGGGGGGGCCACAGATACGCAGTATTTT	CANSDGGATDTQYF
many	TRBD2	TRBV15	TRBJ2-7	TGTGCCACCAGCAGGGCCCTGCGAGTAGCGGGGCCGGGCGAGCAGTACTTC	CATSRALRVAGPGEQYF
many	.	TRBV7-2	TRBJ1-3	TGTGCCAGCAGCGTGAGGGGCTCAGGAAACACCATATATTTT	CASSVRGSGNTIYF
many	.	TRBV12-3/TRBV12-4	TRBJ2-1	TGTGCCAGCAGTTTGGTACTAGCTCCAAGCTCCTACAATGAGCAGTTCTTC	CASSLVLAPSSYNEQFF
medium-sized	TRBD1	TRBV7-6	TRBJ1-1	TGTGCCAGCAGCCCAACCTCCGCGGCGGGACAGACGTTGAACACTGAAGCTTTCTTT	CASSPTSAAGQTLNTEAFF
many	TRBD1	TRBV20-1	TRBJ1-2	TGCAGTGCTAGATCGGGACAGGAATATGGCTACACCTTC	CSARSGQEYGYTF
many	.	TRBV28	TRBJ2-7	TGTGCCAGCGGGCCCGGGGTCTACGAGCAGTACTTC	CASGPGVYEQYF
many	.	TRBV28	TRBJ1-2	TGTGCCAGCAAAAGCAGGCCCCCTTCTAACTATGGCTACACCTTC	CASKSRPPSNYGYTF
many	TRBD2	TRBV6-6	TRBJ2-3	TGTGCCAGCAAATCCCCCCACGGGGGGACAGATACGCAGTATTTT	CASKSPHGGTDTQYF
many	TRBD1	TRBV6-6	TRBJ1-1	TGTGCCAGCAGTCCCACCTGGACAGGGAACACTGAAGCTTTCTTT	CASSPTWTGNTEAFF
many	.	TRBV4-3	TRBJ2-1	TGCGCCAGCAGCCAAGCTCCCAGCGGCGACTACAATGAGCAGTTCTTC	CASSQAPSGDYNEQFF
many	.	TRBV6-2/TRBV6-3	TRBJ2-1	TGTGCCAGCAGTCCACTCAATGAGCAGTTCTTC	CASSPLNEQFF
many	.	TRBV11-2	TRBJ2-7	TGTGCCAGCAGCTCAAACAGGGCAGGCTACGAGCAGTACTTC	CASSSNRAGYEQYF
many	.	TRBV6-2/TRBV6-3	TRBJ2-1	TGTGCCAGCAGTTATCCGGCGAGGTCCCGCCCGAGCCTTCTTTCCTACAATGAGCAGTTCTTC	CASSYPARSRPSLLSYNEQFF
many	.	TRBV7-9	TRBJ2-7	TGTGCCAGCAGCAAGGGACGGGTTTTCGGGGTGAACGAGCAGTACTTC	CASSKGRVFGVNEQYF
many	.	TRBV5-5	TRBJ1-2	TGTGCCAGCAGCTTGGAGCGGACAGTCGGGAGTGGCTACACCTTC	CASSLERTVGSGYTF
many	TRBD1	TRBV7-2	TRBJ2-3	TGTGCCAGTGTGACAGGGGGCCCAGATACGCAGTATTTT	CASVTGGPDTQYF
many	.	TRBV20-1	TRBJ2-1	TGCAGTGCCAGTATGTATGAGCAGTTCTTC	CSASMYEQFF
many	.	TRBV7-2	TRBJ1-5	TGTGCCACCCTAAACCCGGGGGTCAATCAGCCCCAGCATTTT	CATLNPGVNQPQHF
many	.	TRBV7-2	TRBJ1-2	TGTGCCAGCAGCTTAGACGGCAGCCCATATGGCTACACCTTC	CASSLDGSPYGYTF
many	TRBD2	TRBV7-3	TRBJ2-3	TGTGCCAGCAGCTTAAGGGGGGGTTATACGCAGTATTTT	CASSLRGGYTQYF
many	.	TRBV7-2	TRBJ2-3	TGTGCCAGCAGCTCGTTAGGCACAGATACGCAGTATTTT	CASSSLGTDTQYF
many	.	TRBV10-3	TRBJ2-2	TGTGCCATCAGTGAGCCGGGATCGGGGGAGCTGTTTTTT	CAISEPGSGELFF
many	.	TRBV9	TRBJ2-1	TGTGCCAGCAGCGTAGGGTCTCTGAGCTCCTACAATGAGCAGTTCTTC	CASSVGSLSSYNEQFF
many	TRBD1	TRBV6-2/TRBV6-3	TRBJ1-6	TGTGCCAGCAGTTACGGGACAGGGGGCTCACCCCTCCACTTT	CASSYGTGGSPLHF
many	.	TRBV15	TRBJ1-5	TGTGCCACCAGCAGGCCGGGGGGGGGCAATCAGCCCCAGCATTTT	CATSRPGGGNQPQHF
many	.	TRBV5-1	TRBJ2-3	TGCGCCAGTACCGGAGGGGGGACTAGCACAGATACGCAGTATTTT	CASTGGGTSTDTQYF
many	TRBD1	TRBV7-2	TRBJ1-2	TGTGCCAGCACCTCGGACAGGGGGGGTGGCTACACCTTC	CASTSDRGGGYTF
many	.	TRBV7-2	TRBJ1-1	TGTGCCAGCAGCCACTATAACACTGAAGCTTTCTTT	CASSHYNTEAFF
many	.	TRBV7-2	TRBJ2-7	TGTGCCAGCAGCCTAGGGTCTGCGACGTCCTACGAGCAGTACTTC	CASSLGSATSYEQYF
many	TRBD2	TRBV28	TRBJ2-3	TGTGCCAGCAGTTGGAATTGGAATTATAGCGGGGGGTCGACAGATACGCAGTATTTT	CASSWNWNYSGGSTDTQYF
many	.	TRBV6-1	TRBJ2-1	TGTGCCAGCACTAACGGGGGTTCTCAGTACAATGAGCAGTTCTTC	CASTNGGSQYNEQFF
many	.	TRBV4-1	TRBJ1-2	TGCGCCAGCAGCTCTCGACGGGCGGGTGGCTACACCTTC	CASSSRRAGGYTF
many	.	TRBV7-8	TRBJ2-2	TGTGCCAGCAGACCCACGGGCACCGGGGAGCTGTTTTTT	CASRPTGTGELFF
many	TRBD2	TRBV12-3/TRBV12-4	TRBJ2-1	TGTGCCAGCAGTTCCCTAGCGGGGGCCAACAATGAGCAGTTCTTC	CASSSLAGANNEQFF
many	TRBD1	TRBV27	TRBJ1-5	TGTGCCAGCAGGGCGCGACAGGGGAGTTTCCAGCCCCAGCATTTT	CASRARQGSFQPQHF
many	TRBD1	TRBV24-1	TRBJ2-3	TGTGCCACCAGTCCCGGGACAGGTCCCTCCGATACGCAGTATTTT	CATSPGTGPSDTQYF
many	.	TRBV7-2	TRBJ1-1	TGTGCCAGCAGCTTATTTCCCTCGGACAGTGAAGCTTTCTTT	CASSLFPSDSEAFF
many	.	TRBV7-2	TRBJ1-5	TGTGCCAGCAGCTTATACGACGGTCTGAATCAGCCCCAGCATTTT	CASSLYDGLNQPQHF
many	.	TRBV2	TRBJ1-2	TGTGCCAGCACCAATCCCGGATCATATGGCTACACCTTC	CASTNPGSYGYTF
many	.	TRBV5-5	TRBJ1-1	TGTGTCAGCAGCTTGGCCGCGGCAGGAGAAGCTTTCTTT	CVSSLAAAGEAFF